The present TCR beta chain was sequenced within a study of human T cells and chemical hapten exposure. Study context: On the upper back, patch tests were applied with 0.01% DPC and read at 6 days.

In TCRdb, the RACE reads were re-called with MiXCR into one record per CDR3 protein. Among roughly 380,000 distinct CDR3 sequences listed, 5.1% were seen once. Indicated time point: pre-sensitization, week 0. Treatment defined: therapeutic diphenylcyclopropenone sensitization with weekly scalp DPC. This clonotype was seen repeatedly, ten times or more. This CDR3 is built from 14 residues. Germline-derived CDR1 and CDR2 are SGHVS and FNYEAQ. V was clipped by 8 bases and J by 2 bases, with 13 bases between them. The genes are TRBV7-6 and TRBJ2-1; D not certain. This sample comprised whole blood, obtained in connection with sensitization to the hapten diphenylcyclopropenone (DPC). The sequence was collected from a woman aged 45 to 65 with alopecia areata. Some clones in this sample may be carry-over from other donors' samples. CDR3 nucleotides: TGTGCCAGCGGACGGACCGGCCCCTACAATGAGCAGTTCTTC. Encoded protein: CASGRTGPYNEQFF.